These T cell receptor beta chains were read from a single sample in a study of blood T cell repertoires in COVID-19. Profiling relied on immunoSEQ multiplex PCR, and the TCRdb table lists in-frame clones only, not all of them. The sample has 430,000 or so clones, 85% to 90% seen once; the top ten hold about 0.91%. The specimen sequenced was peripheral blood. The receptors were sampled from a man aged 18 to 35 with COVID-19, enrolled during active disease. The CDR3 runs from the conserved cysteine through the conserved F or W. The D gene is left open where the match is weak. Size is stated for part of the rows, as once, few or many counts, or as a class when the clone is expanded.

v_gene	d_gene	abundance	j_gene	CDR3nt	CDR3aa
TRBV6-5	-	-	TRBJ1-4	TGTGCCAGCAGTTACTCGCTCGGTGAAAAACTGTTTTTT	CASSYSLGEKLFF
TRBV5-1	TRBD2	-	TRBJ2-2	TGCGCCAGCAGCTTACCTTTGACTAGCGGGGGAGCCGGGGAGCTGTTTTTT	CASSLPLTSGGAGELFF
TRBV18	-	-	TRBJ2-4	TGTGCCAGCTCACCATCGGCAGGGCTTATAGCCAAAAACATTCAGTACTTC	CASSPSAGLIAKNIQYF
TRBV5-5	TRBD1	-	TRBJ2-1	TGTGCCAGCAGCTTGGGGGACCGGGACAGGGTGATCTTC	CASSLGDRDRVIF
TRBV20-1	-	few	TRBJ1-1	TGCAGTGCTAGTCCAAACACCGAAGCTTTCTTT	CSASPNTEAFF
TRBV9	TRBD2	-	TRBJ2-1	TGTGCCAGCAGCGCGATACTAGCGAATCTGGATGAGCAGTTCTTC	CASSAILANLDEQFF
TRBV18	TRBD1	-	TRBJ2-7	TGTGCCAGCTCGGCGCCGGGACAGGGGGCCTACGAGCAGTACTTC	CASSAPGQGAYEQYF
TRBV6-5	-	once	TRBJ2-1	TGTGCCAGCAGTCAATTACGGGGGAAGGGTGAGCAGTTCTTC	CASSQLRGKGEQFF
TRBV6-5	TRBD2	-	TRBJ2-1	TGTGCCAGCAAGATTAGCGGGAGTTCTGGTGAGCAGTTCTTC	CASKISGSSGEQFF
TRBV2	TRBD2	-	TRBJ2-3	TGTGCCAGCAGGCGATGGACTAGCGGGACCAGCACAGATACGCAGTATTTT	CASRRWTSGTSTDTQYF
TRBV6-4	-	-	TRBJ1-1	TGTGCCAGCAGTCACAACAGGGACACTGAAGCTTTCTTT	CASSHNRDTEAFF
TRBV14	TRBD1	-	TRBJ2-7	TGTGCCAGCAGCCAGATTTCCGGGACAGGGGTCTACGAGCAGTACTTC	CASSQISGTGVYEQYF
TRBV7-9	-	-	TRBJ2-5	TGTGCCAGCAGCTTAGGGACTACCCTCCAAGAGACCCAGTACTTC	CASSLGTTLQETQYF
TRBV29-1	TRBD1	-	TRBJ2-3	TGCAGCGTACTTTCGCCCGGGACAGGGGGCACAGATACGCAGTATTTT	CSVLSPGTGGTDTQYF